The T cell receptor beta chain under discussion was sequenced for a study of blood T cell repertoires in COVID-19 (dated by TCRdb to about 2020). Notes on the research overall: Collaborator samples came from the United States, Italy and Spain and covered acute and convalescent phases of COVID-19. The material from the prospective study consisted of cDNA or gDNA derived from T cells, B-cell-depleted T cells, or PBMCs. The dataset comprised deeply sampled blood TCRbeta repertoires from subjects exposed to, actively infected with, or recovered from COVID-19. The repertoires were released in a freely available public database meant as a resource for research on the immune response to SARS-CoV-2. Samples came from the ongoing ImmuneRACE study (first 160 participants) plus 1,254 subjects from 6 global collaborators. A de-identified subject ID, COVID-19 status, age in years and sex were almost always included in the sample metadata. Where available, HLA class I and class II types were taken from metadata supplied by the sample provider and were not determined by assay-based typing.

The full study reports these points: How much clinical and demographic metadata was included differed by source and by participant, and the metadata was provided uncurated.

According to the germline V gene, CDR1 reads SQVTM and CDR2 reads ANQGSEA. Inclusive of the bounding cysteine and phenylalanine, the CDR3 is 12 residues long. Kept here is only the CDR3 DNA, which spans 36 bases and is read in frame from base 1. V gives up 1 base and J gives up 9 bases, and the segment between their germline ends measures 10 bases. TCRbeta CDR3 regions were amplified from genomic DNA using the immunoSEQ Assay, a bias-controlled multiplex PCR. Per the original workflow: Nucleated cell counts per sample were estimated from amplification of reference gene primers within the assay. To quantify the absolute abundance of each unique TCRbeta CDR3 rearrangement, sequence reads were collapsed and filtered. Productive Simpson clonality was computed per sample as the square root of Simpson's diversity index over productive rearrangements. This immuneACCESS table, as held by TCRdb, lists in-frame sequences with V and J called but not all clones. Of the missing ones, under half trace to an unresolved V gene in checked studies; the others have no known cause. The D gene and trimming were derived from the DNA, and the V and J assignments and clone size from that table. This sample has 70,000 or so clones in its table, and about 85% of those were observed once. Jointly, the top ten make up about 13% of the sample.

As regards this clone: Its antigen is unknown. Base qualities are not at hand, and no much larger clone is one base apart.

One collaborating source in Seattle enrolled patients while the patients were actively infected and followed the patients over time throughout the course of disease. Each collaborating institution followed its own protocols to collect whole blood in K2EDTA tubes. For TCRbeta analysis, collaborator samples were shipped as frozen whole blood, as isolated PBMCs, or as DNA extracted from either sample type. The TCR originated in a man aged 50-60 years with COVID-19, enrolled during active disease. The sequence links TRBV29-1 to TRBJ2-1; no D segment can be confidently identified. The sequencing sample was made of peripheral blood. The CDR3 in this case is CSVEVMASEQFF. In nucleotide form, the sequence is TGCAGCGTTGAAGTTATGGCATCTGAGCAGTTCTTC.